The 26 T cell receptor beta chains in this list originate from one sample, sequenced in a study of identical twins (dated by TCRdb to about 2016). Library prep was done by 5' RACE. For sequencing, an Illumina HiSeq 2000 was employed. TCRdb reprocessing: public reads trimmed at Q25 with fastp, clones called with MiXCR, in-frame beta chains kept. A single entry per CDR3 protein holds the most common genes and DNA from its merged rows. This sample holds hundreds of thousands of distinct CDR3 sequences; approximately 8.3% were observed only once. Approximately 2% of the sample comes from the top ten. This same sample was also taken into another study, of yellow fever vaccine responses in identical twins.

The sequencing sample was made of memory (CD45RO+) T cells sorted from blood. What the cell subset or site label conveys for this sample: CD45RO+ enriched T cells. These receptor sequences come from a young woman in good health.

This clonotype was observed a handful of times. The chain carries TRBV6-1 and TRBJ1-5, with D possibly matching TRBD1 (6 bases). There are 14 residues in the CDR3. Germline V gives CDR1 MNHNS, CDR2 SASEGT. Deletions cut 7 bases from V and 5 bases from J, with 15 bases between. CDR3 DNA: TGTGCCAGCACGGGGCAGGGGACATATCAGCCCCAGCATTTT. Amino acid sequence: CASTGQGTYQPQHF.

V and J are TRBV9 and TRBJ2-3; 8 positions agree with TRBD2. The CDR3 has 17 amino acids. Germline trimming cut 3 bases from V and 0 bases from J; bases unmatched to any gene: 9. In germline, CDR1 is SGDLS, CDR2 YYNGEE. In DNA form, the CDR3 reads TGTGCCAGCAGCGCCGATTTCGGGGGGGGGAGCACAGATACGCAGTATTTT. Protein product: CASSADFGGGSTDTQYF.

The J gene is TRBJ2-1, the V gene TRBV5-1; D may correspond to TRBD1 or TRBD2 (6 bases each). The CDR3 contains 13 residues. V was cut by 7 bases and J by 1 base, with 9 bases left in between. Germline lookup yields CDR1 SGHRS and CDR2 YFSETQ. The CDR3 here is CASGGGSYNEQFF. The CDR3 DNA follows: TGCGCCAGCGGAGGGGGTTCCTACAATGAGCAGTTCTTC.

This clonotype has just a few counts. The chain has TRBV10-3 and TRBJ2-3; 10 bases align to TRBD2. This CDR3 contains 17 residues. Trimming at V came to 5 bases and at J to 5 bases, leaving 13 bases not matched to a gene. Germline assignment: CDR1 ENHRY and CDR2 SYGVKD. The DNA for the CDR3 is TGTGCCATCAGTCGAGTGCGAGCGGGAGGGCCCGGAGATACGCAGTATTTT. Translated: CAISRVRAGGPGDTQYF.

This clonotype was recorded at least ten times. The rearrangement links TRBV14 to TRBJ1-6; D not resolved. Germline-derived CDR1 and CDR2 are SGHDN and FVKESK. The V end was cut by 2 bases, the J end by 7 bases, with 6 bases between. The CDR3 runs to 13 residues. CDR3 residues: CASSQTPNSPLHF. The DNA of the CDR3 is TGTGCCAGCAGCCAAACCCCCAATTCACCCCTCCACTTT.

The sample holds many counts of this clonotype. V and J are TRBV20-1 and TRBJ1-6; D is uncertain. This CDR3 contains 15 residues. The ends were cut back, 0 bases at V and 9 bases at J, with 15 bases in the middle. Germline CDR1 is DFQATT and CDR2 is SNEGSKA (reference sequence). The CDR3 DNA reads TGCAGTGCTAGAGATTTTAAGTCAGACACTTCACCCCTCCACTTT. This translates into CSARDFKSDTSPLHF.

This clonotype was counted many times. This chain joins TRBV7-9 and TRBJ2-1, with 8 bases lining up with TRBD2. Germline assignment: CDR1 SEHNR and CDR2 FQNEAQ (reference sequence). With 4 bases clipped from V and 8 bases from J, the junction kept 4 bases outside the gene matches. The CDR3 has 13 residues. The CDR3 coding sequence is TGTGCCAGCAGCTCAGCGGGACTAGATGAGCAGTTCTTC. Amino acids: CASSSAGLDEQFF.

This clonotype was counted a few times. The chain carries TRBV20-1 and TRBJ1-4, with 7 bases matching TRBD1. The germline gives CDR1 DFQATT, CDR2 SNEGSKA (reference sequence). The CDR3 length is 13 residues. V was pared by 6 bases and J by 4 bases, with 5 bases of the junction left unmatched. The CDR3 sequence: CSAQDRINEKLFF. The CDR3 DNA follows: TGCAGTGCCCAGGACAGGATTAATGAAAAACTGTTTTTT.

The table lists this clonotype with many counts. The chain employs TRBV27 and TRBJ1-5, with a weak D call TRBD1 (6 bases). V lost 6 bases to trimming and J lost 3 bases, with 12 bases between them. The CDR3 has 14 residues. Germline loops: CDR1 MNHEY, CDR2 SMNVEV (reference sequence). CDR3 sequence: CASRSTGYNQPQHF. The DNA for the CDR3 is TGTGCCAGCAGATCTACAGGGTACAATCAGCCCCAGCATTTT.

This clonotype occurred a few times. The gene calls are TRBV5-5 and TRBJ2-7; D gene uncertain. The V end was cut by 0 bases, the J end by 2 bases, with 15 bases between. The CDR3 runs 16 residues. Per the germline V gene, CDR1 is SGHKS and CDR2 is YYEKEE (reference sequence). CDR3 sequence: CASSLADARYTYEQYF. DNA for the CDR3: TGTGCCAGCAGCTTGGCCGACGCTCGCTATACCTACGAGCAGTACTTC. The complete variable domain, with remaining parts taken from reference TRBV5-5 and TRBJ2-7, reads DAGVTQSPTHLIKTRGQQVTLRCSPISGHKSVSWYQQVLGQGPQFIFQYYEKEERGRGNFPDRFSARQFPNYSSELNVNALLLGDSALYLCASSLADARYTYEQYFGPGTRLTVT.

This sequence joins TRBV25-1 and TRBJ1-1; TRBD1 matches 7 bases. The CDR3 sequence is 14 residues long. Germline CDR1 and CDR2: MGHDK and SYGVNS. The trim removed 4 bases at V and 8 bases at J, leaving 10 bases unmatched. The CDR3 DNA sequence: TGTGCCAGCAGTGGCCCGGGAGGGGGCGAAGAAGCTTTCTTT. Residues: CASSGPGGGEEAFF.

This clonotype occurred many times. The chain employs TRBV6-1 and TRBJ1-1, with D perhaps matching TRBD1 (5 bases). The V gene's germline CDR1 is MNHNS and CDR2 SASEGT. The CDR3 totals 14 residues. V lost 7 bases, J lost 6 bases, and 18 bases lay in between. CDR3 coding DNA: TGTGCCAGCACACTAACGGCCCAGGGCGCTGAAGCTTTCTTT. It encodes CASTLTAQGAEAFF.

V usage is TRBV7-2 and J usage is TRBJ2-3; D is perhaps TRBD2 (6 bases). V gave up 4 bases and J gave up 2 bases, with 16 bases separating them. The CDR3 totals 16 residues. Germline assignment: CDR1 SGHTA and CDR2 FQGNSA. The CDR3 region is CASSSLTRGYTDTQYF. The CDR3, as DNA: TGTGCCAGCAGCTCCCTGACTAGAGGATACACAGATACGCAGTATTTT.

The chain couples TRBV2 to TRBJ1-1, with no clear D. The germline CDR1 and CDR2 sequences are SNHLY and FYNNEI. The CDR3 spans 11 residues. Trimming pared 4 bases from V and 11 bases from J, leaving 11 bases between. The CDR3 DNA reads TGTGCCAGCAGTGTGAGAACCGAGGCTTTCTTT. Translation gives CASSVRTEAFF.

The chain joins TRBV7-9 to TRBJ1-5; no clear D gene. This CDR3 spans 13 amino acids. The V gene's germline CDR1 is SEHNR and CDR2 FQNEAQ (reference sequence). Between the trimmed V and J ends, which lost 4 bases and 4 bases, there was a span of 8 bases. CDR3 DNA: TGTGCCAGCAGCTCCGACTGGAATCAGCCCCAGCATTTT. This codes for CASSSDWNQPQHF.

This chain uses TRBV20-1 with TRBJ2-7; 9 bases fit TRBD2. V gave up 6 bases and J gave up 2 bases; unmatched junction bases: 11. Germline V gene lookup returns CDR1 DFQATT and CDR2 SNEGSKA (reference sequence). The CDR3 covers 15 residues. The CDR3 here is CSAPPTSGYPYEQYF. The CDR3 DNA reads TGCAGTGCCCCCCCGACTAGCGGTTATCCCTACGAGCAGTACTTC.

This clonotype has just a few counts. The CDR3 coding sequence is TGTGCCAGCAGTTATAAGCCCTACGAGCAGTACTTC. Translated, it gives CASSYKPYEQYF. The rearrangement joins TRBV6-2 or TRBV6-3 to TRBJ2-7; no reliable D call. The germline gives CDR1 MNHEY, CDR2 SVGEGT. V was trimmed by 3 bases and J by 2 bases, leaving 5 bases between them. The CDR3 has 12 residues.

Only a few counts were recorded for this clonotype. The chain is built from TRBV11-2 and TRBJ2-3, with TRBD2 matching 13 bases. The CDR3 covers 17 residues. Per the germline V gene, CDR1 is SGHAT and CDR2 is FQNNGV. With V trimmed by 8 bases and J by 3 bases, 11 bases remained unmatched. CDR3 sequence (DNA): TGTGCCAGCTCTCCGGGACTAGCGGGACTCGTAACAGATACGCAGTATTTT. Its protein product is CASSPGLAGLVTDTQYF.

This clonotype appeared many times. The chain is built from TRBV7-2 and TRBJ1-1; D unclear. Germline loops: CDR1 SGHTA, CDR2 FQGNSA. V lost 2 bases, J lost 4 bases, and 14 bases lay in between. The CDR3 is 15 residues long. This chain's CDR3 is CASSLTPLVGTEAFF. The DNA for the CDR3 is TGTGCCAGCAGCTTAACTCCACTGGTAGGCACTGAAGCTTTCTTT.

This clonotype was detected ten times or more. The rearrangement joins TRBV24-1 to TRBJ2-3, with D unclear. With 9 bases removed from V and 6 bases from J, the gap between germline ends came to 9 bases. This CDR3 is 11 amino acids long. Germline V gives CDR1 KGHDR, CDR2 SFDVKD. Here the CDR3 reads CATALGDTQYF. The CDR3 DNA follows: TGTGCCACCGCTCTTGGGGATACGCAGTATTTT.

There are many counts of this clonotype. The V call is TRBV3-1, the J call TRBJ1-1; D uncertain. Germline values: CDR1 LGHDT, CDR2 YNNKEL (reference sequence). With 0 bases removed from V and 10 bases from J, the gap between germline ends came to 12 bases. CDR3 length: 13 amino acids. CDR3 loop: CASSQDILLGAFF. The CDR3 DNA sequence: TGTGCCAGCAGCCAAGATATTCTTCTGGGAGCTTTCTTT.

In its sample, this clonotype was seen a few times. The chain couples TRBV10-3 to TRBJ2-7, with TRBD2 identical over 7 bases. The V and J ends lost 8 bases and 1 base, in that order; junction bases with no gene match: 8. The CDR3 totals 14 residues. Germline V CDR1 and CDR2: ENHRY, SYGVKD. This chain's CDR3 is CAIWGGTVSYEQYF. DNA for the CDR3: TGTGCCATCTGGGGGGGGACGGTGTCCTACGAGCAGTACTTC.

The chain has TRBV10-1 and TRBJ1-3, with D unresolved. The germline V and J ends were trimmed by 5 bases and 0 bases, with 20 bases remaining between them. The CDR3 is made up of 18 amino acids. Per germline, CDR1 WNHNN and CDR2 SYGVQD (reference sequence). CDR3 residues: CASSQNSDRNPSGNTIYF. CDR3 in DNA: TGCGCCAGCAGTCAGAACAGCGACCGAAACCCCTCTGGAAACACCATATATTTT.

This clonotype was seen many times. The J gene is TRBJ1-1, the V gene TRBV7-9; TRBD1 matches 12 bases. Trimming took 4 bases from V and 4 from J; bases not matched to a gene: 4. The CDR3 length is 15 residues. Germline CDR1 and CDR2: SEHNR and FQNEAQ (reference sequence). The CDR3 sequence is CASSSGDRGLTEAFF. DNA for the CDR3: TGTGCCAGCAGCTCGGGGGACAGGGGGCTCACTGAAGCTTTCTTT.

This clonotype appeared a few times. V and J are TRBV4-2 and TRBJ2-1; 13 bases fit TRBD2. V lost 4 bases to trimming and J lost 5 bases; unmatched junction nucleotides: 5. Germline V gene data show CDR1 as LGHNA and CDR2 as YNFKEQ. CDR3 length: 16 amino acids. The CDR3 here is CASSPWTSGSNNEQFF. Here the CDR3 DNA reads TGTGCCAGCAGCCCCTGGACTAGCGGGAGTAACAATGAGCAGTTCTTC.

This clonotype has more than one count but fewer than ten. The chain couples TRBV3-1 to TRBJ2-7, with 8 bases fitting TRBD2. The germline gives CDR1 LGHDT, CDR2 YNNKEL (reference sequence). The CDR3 runs to 17 residues. Trimming at V came to 2 bases and at J to 2 bases, leaving 11 bases not matched to a gene. This chain's CDR3 is CASSQRFSGIEPYEQYF. The CDR3 DNA follows: TGTGCCAGCAGCCAACGCTTTAGCGGGATAGAACCCTACGAGCAGTACTTC.